The 7 T cell receptor beta chains below all came from one sample that was sequenced in a study of blood T cell repertoires in COVID-19. The protocol was immunoSEQ multiplex PCR, while the TCRdb copy is restricted to in-frame clones and leaves out a portion. The data contain about 86,000 clones, roughly three quarters of them singletons. The sequencing sample was made of peripheral blood. All receptors derive from a man in his sixties or seventies with acute or convalescent COVID-19.

The rearrangement links TRBV2 to TRBJ1-5, with 7 bases that match TRBD1. The V segment lost 7 bases and the J segment 7 bases; nucleotides outside the gene matches: 10. Germline V gene lookup returns CDR1 SNHLY and CDR2 FYNNEI. This CDR3 is built from 14 residues. The CDR3 protein is CASTPGTAGQPQHF. The CDR3, as DNA: TGTGCCAGCACTCCCGGGACAGCAGGACAGCCCCAGCATTTT.

The V call is TRBV2, the J call TRBJ2-3, with 7 bases that match TRBD2. The CDR3 is 15 amino acids. The trim removed 4 bases at V and 3 bases at J, leaving 7 bases unmatched. Germline V lookup: CDR1 SNHLY, CDR2 FYNNEI. For the CDR3, the DNA is TGTGCCAGCAGTGTCCTGGCGGGGGAAACAGATACGCAGTATTTT. Translation gives CASSVLAGETDTQYF.

V is TRBV2 and J is TRBJ1-5; maybe TRBD1 (6 bases). The V and J ends lost 6 bases and 10 bases respectively, with 16 bases between them. The CDR3 contains 13 residues. Germline CDR1 and CDR2: SNHLY and FYNNEI. CDR3 residues: CASREGRGIPQHF. CDR3 nucleotide sequence: TGTGCCAGCAGGGAGGGGAGGGGGATACCCCAGCATTTT. Full variable domain (rest looked up from reference TRBV2 and TRBJ1-5): EPEVTQTPSHQVTQMGQEVILRCVPISNHLYFYWYRQILGQKVEFLVSFYNNEISEKSEIFDDQFSVERPDGSNFTLKIRSTKLEDSAMYFCASREGRGIPQHFGDGTRLSIL.

This clone turned up a few times. V and J are TRBV5-6 and TRBJ2-7; D might be TRBD2 (7 bases). Germline V gene lookup returns CDR1 SGHDT and CDR2 YYEEEE. The CDR3 totals 17 residues. V dropped 4 bases and J dropped 5 bases, with 25 bases sitting between them. The CDR3 coding sequence is TGTGCCAGCAGCATCCTCGGGGGGCCGGGAGTGATCAACGAGCAGTACTTC. It yields the protein CASSILGGPGVINEQYF.

The chain couples TRBV25-1 to TRBJ1-3; D possibly corresponds to TRBD1 (6 bases). Trimming left V 5 bases short and J 1 base short, with 15 bases between. In germline, CDR1 is MGHDK, CDR2 SYGVNS. The CDR3 consists of 16 residues. In DNA form, the CDR3 reads TGTGCCAGCAGTTCCCTGGGACAAGTTTCTGGAAACACCATATATTTT. Protein sequence: CASSSLGQVSGNTIYF.

This chain connects TRBV5-1 to TRBJ1-2; 9 nucleotides match TRBD1. The V gene's germline CDR1 is SGHRS and CDR2 YFSETQ. V lost 3 bases and J lost 6; bases outside the gene matches: 9. The CDR3 is 15 amino acids. CDR3 DNA: TGCGCCAGCAGCTGGGCCGCCGGGACAGGGAATGGCTACACCTTC. The encoded protein is CASSWAAGTGNGYTF. Drawing the rest from reference TRBV5-1 and TRBJ1-2, the complete variable domain is KAGVTQTPRYLIKTRGQQVTLSCSPISGHRSVSWYQQTPGQGLQFLFEYFSETQRNKGNFPGRFSGRQFSNSRSEMNVSTLELGDSALYLCASSWAAGTGNGYTFGSGTRLTVV.

The rearrangement uses TRBV2 and TRBJ2-6, with D possibly being TRBD1 (5 bases). This CDR3 comprises 16 residues. The V gene's germline CDR1 is SNHLY and CDR2 FYNNEI. Deletions cut 4 bases from V and 0 bases from J, with 10 bases between. The CDR3 DNA is TGTGCCAGCAGTGGTTGGGGCAGCTCTGGGGCCAACGTCCTGACTTTC. Translation: CASSGWGSSGANVLTF.